The 30 T cell receptor beta chains below all came from one sample that was sequenced in a study of graft-versus-host responses after intestinal transplantation. Antigen specificity for these receptors is unknown. Generated by immunoSEQ multiplex PCR, the TCRdb table keeps only in-frame clones and is missing some. This sample has around 130,000 clones, with roughly 92% found just once. The material was unstimulated CD4+ T cells sorted from spleen or lymph node cells, obtained before intestinal transplant. Receptors originate from a human donor who received an intestinal transplant.

The rearrangement uses TRBV6-5 and TRBJ2-7, with D perhaps given as TRBD1 or TRBD2 (6 bases each). V dropped 5 bases and J dropped 2 bases, with 13 bases sitting between them. The CDR3 runs 14 residues. Germline values: CDR1 MNHEY, CDR2 SVGAGI. The CDR3 is CASSEGGRTYEQYF. As DNA, the CDR3 is TGTGCCAGCAGTGAAGGGGGGCGGACCTACGAGCAGTACTTC.

The chain has TRBV10-3 and TRBJ2-2, with D maybe TRBD2 (5 bases). V was shortened by 10 bases and J by 5 bases, with 20 bases between the two germline ends. Germline CDR1 ENHRY, CDR2 SYGVKD. CDR3 size: 15 residues. DNA for the CDR3: TGTGCCACCGGGCCCCTAGTCGGAGGTACCGGGGAGCTGTTTTTT. Protein: CATGPLVGGTGELFF.

This clone has a single count. This chain joins TRBV29-1 and TRBJ1-4; maybe TRBD1 (5 bases). This CDR3 spans 13 amino acids. Germline values: CDR1 SQVTM, CDR2 ANQGSEA. The V gene lost 6 bases and the J gene lost 0 bases, with 8 bases spanning the gap. CDR3 sequence: CSVSRATNEKLFF. The CDR3 DNA reads as TGCAGCGTGTCCAGGGCAACTAATGAAAAACTGTTTTTT. Variable domain in full (rest from reference TRBV29-1 and TRBJ1-4): SAVISQKPSRDICQRGTSLTIQCQVDSQVTMMFWYRQQPGQSLTLIATANQGSEATYESGFVIDKFPISRPNLTFSTLTVSNMSPEDSSIYLCSVSRATNEKLFFGSGTQLSVL.

This clone was recorded once. This CDR3 is also generated by other DNA sequences in the sample. This chain links TRBV9 with TRBJ2-2; D is unclear. V lost 0 bases and J lost 5, with 5 bases in between. This CDR3 is 13 amino acids long. Germline V gene sequence: CDR1 SGDLS, CDR2 YYNGEE. Written as DNA, the CDR3 is TGTGCCAGCAGCGTAGGGGGAACCGGGGAGCTGTTTTTT. This sequence encodes CASSVGGTGELFF.

The rearrangement links TRBV10-1 to TRBJ2-5, with D possibly TRBD1 on 7 matching bases. This CDR3 is 16 amino acids long. The V end lost 4 bases, the J end lost 2 bases, and 17 bases lay between the germline ends. Germline V CDR1 and CDR2: WNHNN, SYGVQD (reference sequence). The CDR3, as DNA: TGCGCCAGCAGTGGTGACAGGGACTCTTTACAAGAGACCCAGTACTTC. Translating it yields CASSGDRDSLQETQYF.

This chain connects TRBV9 to TRBJ2-3; 11 nucleotides match TRBD2. The CDR3 is 15 amino acids. Germline CDR1 SGDLS, CDR2 YYNGEE. Unmatched junction bases numbered 9, after V lost 4 bases and J lost 8 bases. CDR3 DNA sequence: TGTGCCAGCAGCACCCGGAGTAGCGGGGGGGTTACGCAGTATTTT. As protein: CASSTRSSGGVTQYF.

This sequence joins TRBV9 and TRBJ1-3; D is ambiguous. Germline-derived CDR1 and CDR2 are SGDLS and YYNGEE. This CDR3 is built from 17 residues. Between the trimmed V and J ends, which lost 3 bases and 2 bases, there was a span of 18 bases. For the CDR3, the DNA is TGTGCCAGCAGCGAGTATTCCCGGGTTATGGCTGGAAACACCATATATTTT. It translates to CASSEYSRVMAGNTIYF.

The rearrangement uses TRBV18 and TRBJ2-7; TRBD2 agrees at 10 bases. Germline V lookup: CDR1 KGHSH, CDR2 LQKENI. Trimming cost V 0 bases and J 4 bases; bases outside gene matches: 9. The CDR3 runs to 17 residues. Written as DNA, the CDR3 is TGTGCCAGCTCACCACCCTCCAGCGGGGGGGCTGCGTACGAGCAGTACTTC. Protein sequence: CASSPPSSGGAAYEQYF.

The chain is built from TRBV6-5 and TRBJ2-1, with D possibly matching TRBD2 (6 bases). Trimming removed 6 bases at V and 3 bases at J, with 15 bases between. From germline, CDR1 is MNHEY and CDR2 SVGAGI. This CDR3 has 15 amino acids. The CDR3 loop reads CASSPRAGSYNEQFF. CDR3 DNA: TGTGCCAGCAGCCCCAGGGCGGGGAGCTACAATGAGCAGTTCTTC.

Only a few counts were recorded for this clone. V gene TRBV5-1 combines with J gene TRBJ1-2; 7 nucleotides agree with TRBD1. With 0 bases clipped from V and 3 bases from J, the junction kept 2 bases outside the gene matches. CDR3 length equals 14 residues. Looked up from germline, CDR1 is SGHRS and CDR2 is YFSETQ. The CDR3 sequence is CASSLAQGDYGYTF. DNA of the CDR3: TGCGCCAGCAGCTTGGCTCAGGGGGACTATGGCTACACCTTC.

The chain couples TRBV6-6 to TRBJ1-5; TRBD1 might be the D (5 bases). The CDR3 has 14 residues. Trimming cost V 3 bases and J 6 bases, with 12 bases left between them. From germline, CDR1 is MNHNY and CDR2 SVGAGI (reference sequence). The CDR3 protein is CASSYQGGGQPQHF. In DNA, the CDR3 is TGTGCCAGCAGTTATCAGGGTGGAGGTCAGCCCCAGCATTTT.

The chain employs TRBV7-3 and TRBJ1-6; D call uncertain. Germline V CDR1 and CDR2: SGHTA, FQGTGA. Trimming removed 5 bases at V and 9 bases at J, with 11 bases between. The CDR3 is made up of 13 amino acids. DNA for the CDR3: TGTGCCAGCAGCCCACACATGGGTTCACCCCTCCACTTT. It is translated as CASSPHMGSPLHF.

CDR3: CASSPRRSSYNSPLHF. CDR3 bases: TGTGCCAGCAGCCCCCGAAGGTCCTCCTATAATTCACCCCTCCACTTT. This chain uses TRBV5-6 with TRBJ1-6, with D unclear. Germline loops: CDR1 SGHDT, CDR2 YYEEEE. This CDR3 is 16 amino acids long. V gave up 4 bases and J gave up 0 bases, with 11 bases separating them.

The rearrangement links TRBV10-3 to TRBJ2-3; D may match TRBD1 or TRBD2 (6 bases each). CDR1 is ENHRY, CDR2 SYGVKD, per germline. The V gene lost 8 bases and the J gene lost 6 bases, with 21 bases spanning the gap. The CDR3 totals 15 residues. For the CDR3, the DNA is TGTGCCATCTCCCGGGGGCTAGGATCATCGGATACGCAGTATTTT. This encodes CAISRGLGSSDTQYF.

The chain carries TRBV18 and TRBJ1-1; no clear D gene. The CDR3 is made up of 13 amino acids. V was pared by 5 bases and J by 1 base, with 8 bases between. Germline V gene data show CDR1 as KGHSH and CDR2 as LQKENI. The CDR3 reads CASSGGENTEAFF. The CDR3 nucleotides read TGTGCCAGCTCAGGAGGCGAGAACACTGAAGCTTTCTTT. Supplemented by reference TRBV18 and TRBJ1-1, the full variable domain reads NAGVMQNPRHLVRRRGQEARLRCSPMKGHSHVYWYRQLPEEGLKFMVYLQKENIIDESGMPKERFSAEFPKEGPSILRIQQVVRGDSAAYFCASSGGENTEAFFGQGTRLTVV.

CDR3 coding DNA: TGTGCCAGCAGCGCCGGCTGGGGGAACAATCAGCCCCAGCATTTT. Residues: CASSAGWGNNQPQHF. The chain has TRBV9 and TRBJ1-5; perhaps TRBD1 as D (5 bases). The ends were cut back, 3 bases at V and 3 bases at J, with 13 bases in the middle. From germline, CDR1 is SGDLS and CDR2 YYNGEE. This CDR3 region has 15 residues.

The chain joins TRBV5-1 to TRBJ2-7, with TRBD1 matching 7 bases. CDR1 is SGHRS, CDR2 YFSETQ, per germline. The CDR3 length is 19 residues. V dropped 4 bases and J dropped 3; count of bases not matched to a gene: 22. CDR3 residues: CASSIPGTPNRGGYYEQYF. The CDR3 bases are TGCGCCAGCAGCATACCCGGGACACCCAACAGAGGGGGCTACTACGAGCAGTACTTC.

Only a few counts were recorded for this clone. This chain joins TRBV2 and TRBJ2-4, with TRBD2 matching over 7 bases. V trimming: 6 bases; J trimming: 3 bases; junction bases outside the gene matches: 8. Looked up from germline, CDR1 is SNHLY and CDR2 is FYNNEI. This CDR3 is 15 amino acids long. The CDR3 reads CASRAELAYKNIQYF. The CDR3 coding sequence is TGTGCCAGCAGAGCCGAACTAGCGTACAAAAACATTCAGTACTTC. Looking up the rest from reference TRBV2 and TRBJ2-4 gives the full variable domain: EPEVTQTPSHQVTQMGQEVILRCVPISNHLYFYWYRQILGQKVEFLVSFYNNEISEKSEIFDDQFSVERPDGSNFTLKIRSTKLEDSAMYFCASRAELAYKNIQYFGAGTRLSVL.

The chain carries TRBV7-6 and TRBJ2-5; the D is unclear. Per the germline V gene, CDR1 is SGHVS and CDR2 is FNYEAQ. The CDR3 is 13 amino acids. V gave up 1 base and J gave up 2 bases, with 5 bases separating them. The CDR3 coding sequence is TGTGCCAGCAGCTTAGTCAGACAAGAGACCCAGTACTTC. Translation: CASSLVRQETQYF. Full variable domain (rest looked up from reference TRBV7-6 and TRBJ2-5): GAGVSQSPRYKVTKRGQDVALRCDPISGHVSLYWYRQALGQGPEFLTYFNYEAQQDKSGLPNDRFSAERPEGSISTLTIQRTEQRDSAMYRCASSLVRQETQYFGPGTRLLVL.

CDR3 bases: TGTGCCACCAGCAGTGGTTTGCTTGCAACTAATGAAAAACTGTTTTTT. Encoded protein: CATSSGLLATNEKLFF. The chain couples TRBV15 to TRBJ1-4; no clear D. CDR3 length: 16 residues. Germline assignment: CDR1 LNHNV and CDR2 YYDKDF (reference sequence). V was clipped by 3 bases and J by 0 bases, with 11 bases between them.

The chain couples TRBV6-5 to TRBJ1-2; D is possibly TRBD1 (6 bases). The CDR3 covers 12 residues. Germline CDR1 MNHEY, CDR2 SVGAGI. The CDR3 is CAAGGDDYGYTF. The DNA of the CDR3 is TGTGCTGCGGGGGGCGACGACTATGGCTACACCTTC.

J is TRBJ2-5 and V is TRBV11-2; possibly TRBD2 for D (7 bases). The CDR3 totals 15 residues. The germline V gene encodes CDR1 SGHAT and CDR2 FQNNGV. Trimming cost V 7 bases and J 1 base, with 16 bases left between them. The CDR3 DNA sequence: TGTGCCAGCACCTTCATGGGGGGGCCCCAAGAGACCCAGTACTTC. As protein: CASTFMGGPQETQYF.

The rearrangement joins TRBV15 to TRBJ2-5; D may be TRBD1 (5 bases). This CDR3 has 15 residues. Trimming stripped 0 bases from V and 4 bases from J, with 12 bases between. CDR1 LNHNV and CDR2 YYDKDF come from the germline V gene (reference sequence). The CDR3 DNA sequence: TGTGCCACCAGCAGAGATGGGGCTACCCGAGAGACCCAGTACTTC. Translating gives CATSRDGATRETQYF.

The chain links TRBV6-5 to TRBJ1-2; D might be TRBD1 (5 bases). CDR1 and CDR2 from the germline V gene are MNHEY and SVGAGI. V gave up 6 bases and J gave up 5 bases, with 13 bases separating them. This CDR3 contains 13 residues. DNA of the CDR3: TGTGCCAGCAGCGCCGGGGCCATATATGGCTACACCTTC. It yields the protein CASSAGAIYGYTF.

The chain employs TRBV9 and TRBJ1-4; maybe TRBD1 (5 bases). The CDR3 covers 14 residues. V was trimmed by 3 bases and J by 6 bases, leaving 12 bases between them. The germline gives CDR1 SGDLS, CDR2 YYNGEE. This CDR3 reads CASSEGRRDEKLFF. The CDR3 bases are TGTGCCAGCAGCGAGGGACGGAGAGATGAAAAACTGTTTTTT. Together with reference TRBV9 and TRBJ1-4, the CDR3 gives the full variable domain: DSGVTQTPKHLITATGQRVTLRCSPRSGDLSVYWYQQSLDQGLQFLIQYYNGEERAKGNILERFSAQQFPDLHSELNLSSLELGDSALYFCASSEGRRDEKLFFGSGTQLSVL.

The chain carries TRBV7-6 and TRBJ2-5, with D possibly called TRBD1 or TRBD2 (5 bases each). In germline, CDR1 is SGHVS, CDR2 FNYEAQ. The germline V and J ends were trimmed by 1 base and 2 bases, with 11 bases remaining between them. CDR3 length equals 15 residues. CDR3 DNA sequence: TGTGCCAGCAGCTTAGGGGCCGGGGCTCAAGAGACCCAGTACTTC. It codes for CASSLGAGAQETQYF.

The chain uses TRBV18 and TRBJ2-3; TRBD2 aligns across 7 bases. The V gene end was trimmed by 2 bases and the J gene end by 3 bases; junction bases not matched to a gene: 5. Per the germline V gene, CDR1 is KGHSH and CDR2 is LQKENI. This CDR3 is 15 amino acids long. CDR3 protein: CASSPWAGDTDTQYF. In nucleotides, the CDR3 is TGTGCCAGCTCACCATGGGCGGGGGATACAGATACGCAGTATTTT.

The gene calls are TRBV10-3 and TRBJ1-2, with D perhaps matching TRBD1 (6 bases). The CDR3 covers 15 residues. V lost 8 bases, J lost 2 bases, and 18 bases lay in between. CDR1 ENHRY and CDR2 SYGVKD come from the germline V gene. CDR3 in amino acids: CAIGGHQRLNYGYTF. The CDR3 DNA reads TGTGCCATCGGGGGGCATCAACGTCTCAACTATGGCTACACCTTC.

This sequence joins TRBV25-1 and TRBJ2-3; D gene unclear. Germline CDR1 is MGHDK and CDR2 is SYGVNS. The ends were cut back, 3 bases at V and 2 bases at J, with 6 bases in the middle. CDR3 length: 13 residues. CDR3 protein: CASSDLVTDTQYF. The CDR3 nucleotides are TGTGCCAGCAGTGATCTAGTCACAGATACGCAGTATTTT.

The chain joins TRBV25-1 to TRBJ1-5; no clear D gene. The length of the CDR3 is 14 residues. V was shortened by 1 base and J by 4 bases, with 8 bases between the two germline ends. CDR1 is MGHDK and CDR2 is SYGVNS in the germline V gene. The CDR3 loop reads CASSELEDNQPQHF. The CDR3 nucleotides are TGTGCCAGCAGTGAATTAGAGGATAATCAGCCCCAGCATTTT.